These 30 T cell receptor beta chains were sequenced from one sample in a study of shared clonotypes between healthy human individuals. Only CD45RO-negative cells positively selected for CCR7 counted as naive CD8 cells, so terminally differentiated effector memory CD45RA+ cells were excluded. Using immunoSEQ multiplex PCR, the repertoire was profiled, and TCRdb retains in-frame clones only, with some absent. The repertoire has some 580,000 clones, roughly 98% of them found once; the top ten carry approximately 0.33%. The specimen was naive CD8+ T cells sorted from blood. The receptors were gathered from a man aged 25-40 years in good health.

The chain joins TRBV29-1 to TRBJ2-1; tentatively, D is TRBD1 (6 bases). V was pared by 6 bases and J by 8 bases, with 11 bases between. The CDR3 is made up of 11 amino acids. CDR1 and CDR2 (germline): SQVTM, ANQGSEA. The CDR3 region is CSVGRGDEQFF. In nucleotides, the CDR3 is TGCAGCGTCGGCAGGGGTGATGAGCAGTTCTTC.

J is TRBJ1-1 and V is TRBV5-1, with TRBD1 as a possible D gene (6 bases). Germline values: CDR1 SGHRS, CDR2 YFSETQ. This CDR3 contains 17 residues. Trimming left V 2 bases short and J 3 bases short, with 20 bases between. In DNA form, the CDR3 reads TGCGCCAGCAGCTTAGGATACAGGGAAAGCAAGGACACTGAAGCTTTCTTT. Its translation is CASSLGYRESKDTEAFF.

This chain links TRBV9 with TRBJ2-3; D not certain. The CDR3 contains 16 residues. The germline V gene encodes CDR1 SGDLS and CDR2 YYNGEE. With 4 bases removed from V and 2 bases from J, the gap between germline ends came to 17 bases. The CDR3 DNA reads TGTGCCAGCAGCTCCTCGAAGGTGGATTCCACAGATACGCAGTATTTT. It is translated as CASSSSKVDSTDTQYF.

The CDR3: CASSETGTSSYEQYF. The CDR3 nucleotides read TGTGCCAGCAGCGAAACCGGGACGAGCTCCTACGAGCAGTACTTC. V usage is TRBV9 and J usage is TRBJ2-7; D tentatively reads TRBD1 or TRBD2 (5 bases each). The germline gives CDR1 SGDLS, CDR2 YYNGEE. V was cut by 3 bases and J by 0 bases, with 13 bases left in between. The CDR3 has 15 residues.

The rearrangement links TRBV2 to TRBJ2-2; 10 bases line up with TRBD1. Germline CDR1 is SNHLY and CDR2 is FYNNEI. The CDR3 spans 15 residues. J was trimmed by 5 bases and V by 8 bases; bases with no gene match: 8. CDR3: CASLGQGRGTGELFF. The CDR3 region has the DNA TGTGCCAGCTTGGGACAGGGGCGTGGGACCGGGGAGCTGTTTTTT.

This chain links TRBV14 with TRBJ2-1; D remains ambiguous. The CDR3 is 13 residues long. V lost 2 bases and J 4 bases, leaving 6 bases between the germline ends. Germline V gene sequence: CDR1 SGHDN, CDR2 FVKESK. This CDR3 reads CASSQPQYNEQFF. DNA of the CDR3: TGTGCCAGCAGCCAACCCCAGTACAATGAGCAGTTCTTC.

CDR3 sequence (DNA): TGTGGAATGGGACAGCGGCTTTATGGCTACACCTTC. Translating it yields CGMGQRLYGYTF. This rearrangement joins TRBV19 to TRBJ1-2; 7 bases match TRBD1. CDR3 length: 12 residues. Germline loops: CDR1 LNHDA, CDR2 SQIVND (reference sequence).

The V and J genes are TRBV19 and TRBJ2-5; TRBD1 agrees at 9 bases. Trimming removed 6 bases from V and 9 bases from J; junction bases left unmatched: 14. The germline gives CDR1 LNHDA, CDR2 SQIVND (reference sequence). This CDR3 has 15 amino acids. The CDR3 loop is CASSTGQGKLWPQYF. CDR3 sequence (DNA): TGTGCCAGTAGCACGGGACAGGGAAAGTTATGGCCCCAGTACTTC.

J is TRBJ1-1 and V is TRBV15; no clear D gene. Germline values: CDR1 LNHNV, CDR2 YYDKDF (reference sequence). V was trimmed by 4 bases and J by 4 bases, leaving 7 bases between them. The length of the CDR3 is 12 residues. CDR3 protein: CATSMESTEAFF. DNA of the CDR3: TGTGCCACCAGCATGGAGTCCACTGAAGCTTTCTTT.

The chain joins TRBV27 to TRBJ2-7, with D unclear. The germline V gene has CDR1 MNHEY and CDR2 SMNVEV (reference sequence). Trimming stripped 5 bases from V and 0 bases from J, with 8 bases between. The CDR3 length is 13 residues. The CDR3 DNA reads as TGTGCCAGCAGTCCCTTCCACTCCTACGAGCAGTACTTC. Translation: CASSPFHSYEQYF.

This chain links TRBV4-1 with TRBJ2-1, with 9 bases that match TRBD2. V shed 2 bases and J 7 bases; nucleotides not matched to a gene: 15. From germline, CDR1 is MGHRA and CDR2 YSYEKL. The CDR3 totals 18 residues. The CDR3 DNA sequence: TGCGCCAGCAGCCAATCGGGGTTTAGAGAACTAGCGGGTAATGAGCAGTTCTTC. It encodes CASSQSGFRELAGNEQFF.

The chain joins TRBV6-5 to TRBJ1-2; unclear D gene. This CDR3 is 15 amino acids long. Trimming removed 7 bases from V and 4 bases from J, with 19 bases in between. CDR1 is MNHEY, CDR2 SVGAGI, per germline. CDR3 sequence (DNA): TGTGCCAGCACCCCCGCCCAAGGGCGCTTCTATGGCTACACCTTC. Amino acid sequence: CASTPAQGRFYGYTF.

This CDR3 reads CASSDVGARELFF. For the CDR3, the DNA is TGTGCCAGCAGTGATGTAGGGGCGCGGGAGCTGTTTTTT. The V gene is TRBV6-4, the J gene TRBJ2-2; D is possibly TRBD1 (5 bases). CDR1 is MRHNA, CDR2 SNTAGT, per germline. The ends were cut back, 3 bases at V and 9 bases at J, with 11 bases in the middle. The CDR3 has 13 amino acids.

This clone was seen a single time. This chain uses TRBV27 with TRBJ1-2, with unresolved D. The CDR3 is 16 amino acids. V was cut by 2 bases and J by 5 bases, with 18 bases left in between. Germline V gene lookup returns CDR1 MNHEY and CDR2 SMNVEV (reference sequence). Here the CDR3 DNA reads TGTGCCAGCAGTTTACATCAACCCTCGGTGACATATGGCTACACCTTC. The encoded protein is CASSLHQPSVTYGYTF.

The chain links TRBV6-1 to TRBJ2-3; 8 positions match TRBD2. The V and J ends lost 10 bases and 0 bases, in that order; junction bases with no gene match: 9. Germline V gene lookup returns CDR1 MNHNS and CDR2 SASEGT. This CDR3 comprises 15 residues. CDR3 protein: CATPSRGASTDTQYF. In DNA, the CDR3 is TGTGCCACACCGTCGCGGGGGGCTAGCACAGATACGCAGTATTTT.

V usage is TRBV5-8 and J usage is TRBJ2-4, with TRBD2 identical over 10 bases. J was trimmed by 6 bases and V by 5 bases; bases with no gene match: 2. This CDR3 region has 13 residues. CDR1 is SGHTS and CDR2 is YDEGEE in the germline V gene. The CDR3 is CASSLAGANIQYF. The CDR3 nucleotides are TGTGCCAGCAGTCTAGCGGGAGCAAACATTCAGTACTTC.

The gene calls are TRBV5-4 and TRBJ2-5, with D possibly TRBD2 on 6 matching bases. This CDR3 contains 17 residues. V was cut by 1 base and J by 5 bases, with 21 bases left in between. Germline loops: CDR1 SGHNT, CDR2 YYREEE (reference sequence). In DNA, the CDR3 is TGTGCCAGCAGCTTGTGGAGGGAGCGGATGGGGGGTGAGACCCAGTACTTC. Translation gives CASSLWRERMGGETQYF.

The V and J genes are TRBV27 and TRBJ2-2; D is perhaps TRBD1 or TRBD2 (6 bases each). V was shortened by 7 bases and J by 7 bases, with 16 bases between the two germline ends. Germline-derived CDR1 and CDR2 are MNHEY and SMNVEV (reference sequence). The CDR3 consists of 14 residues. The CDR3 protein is CASTQVGGLGELFF. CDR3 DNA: TGTGCCAGCACCCAGGTGGGGGGCCTCGGGGAGCTGTTTTTT.

The CDR3 DNA reads as TGTGCCAGCAGCTTAAGCACCACAGGGACCTATGGCTACACCTTC. The encoded protein is CASSLSTTGTYGYTF. V is TRBV7-9 and J is TRBJ1-2; D perhaps matches TRBD1 (6 bases). V was pared by 2 bases and J by 4 bases, with 14 bases between. The CDR3 loop spans 15 amino acids. Germline CDR1 and CDR2: SEHNR and FQNEAQ (reference sequence).

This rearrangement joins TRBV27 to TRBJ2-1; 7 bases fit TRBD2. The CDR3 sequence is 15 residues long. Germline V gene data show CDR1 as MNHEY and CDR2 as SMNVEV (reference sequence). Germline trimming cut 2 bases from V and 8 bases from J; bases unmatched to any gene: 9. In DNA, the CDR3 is TGTGCCAGCAGTTTAGGGCCCGCGGGAGTGTATGAGCAGTTCTTC. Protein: CASSLGPAGVYEQFF.

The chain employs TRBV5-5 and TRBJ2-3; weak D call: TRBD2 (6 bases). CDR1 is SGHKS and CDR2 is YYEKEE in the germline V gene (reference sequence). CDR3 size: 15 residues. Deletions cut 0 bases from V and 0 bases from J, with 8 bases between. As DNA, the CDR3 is TGTGCCAGCAGCTTGGGGCGGGACAGCACAGATACGCAGTATTTT. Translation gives CASSLGRDSTDTQYF.

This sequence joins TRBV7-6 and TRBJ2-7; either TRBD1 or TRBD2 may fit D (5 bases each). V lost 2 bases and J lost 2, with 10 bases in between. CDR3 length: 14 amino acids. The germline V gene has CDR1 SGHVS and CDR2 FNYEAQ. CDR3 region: CASSLSQGAYEQYF. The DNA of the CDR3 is TGTGCCAGCAGCTTATCCCAGGGAGCCTACGAGCAGTACTTC.

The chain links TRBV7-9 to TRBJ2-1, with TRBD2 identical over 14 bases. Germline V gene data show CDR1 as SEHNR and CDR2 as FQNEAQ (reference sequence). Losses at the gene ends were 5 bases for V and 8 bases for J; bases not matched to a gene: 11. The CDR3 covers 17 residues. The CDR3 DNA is TGTGCCAGCAGCAATACCGGGACTAGCGGGAGTAAGGATGAGCAGTTCTTC. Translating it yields CASSNTGTSGSKDEQFF.

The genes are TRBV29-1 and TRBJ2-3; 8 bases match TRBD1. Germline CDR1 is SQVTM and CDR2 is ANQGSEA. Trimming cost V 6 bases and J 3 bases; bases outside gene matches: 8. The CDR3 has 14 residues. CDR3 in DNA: TGCAGCGTAGCCAACAGGGGGAGTACAGATACGCAGTATTTT. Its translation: CSVANRGSTDTQYF.

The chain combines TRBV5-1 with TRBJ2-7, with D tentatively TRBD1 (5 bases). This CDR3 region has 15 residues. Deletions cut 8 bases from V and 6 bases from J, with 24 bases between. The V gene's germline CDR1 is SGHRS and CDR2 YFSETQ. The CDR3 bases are TGCGCCAGTACTCCCGAAGCTGGGGCCGCCGGCGAGCAGTACTTC. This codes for CASTPEAGAAGEQYF.

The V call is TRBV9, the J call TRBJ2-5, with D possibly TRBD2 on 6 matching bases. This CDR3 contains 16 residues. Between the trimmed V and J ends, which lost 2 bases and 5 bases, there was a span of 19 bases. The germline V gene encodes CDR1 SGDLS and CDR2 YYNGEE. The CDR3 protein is CASSVNPGTGSETQYF. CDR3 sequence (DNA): TGTGCCAGCAGCGTTAATCCGGGGACTGGTTCGGAGACCCAGTACTTC.

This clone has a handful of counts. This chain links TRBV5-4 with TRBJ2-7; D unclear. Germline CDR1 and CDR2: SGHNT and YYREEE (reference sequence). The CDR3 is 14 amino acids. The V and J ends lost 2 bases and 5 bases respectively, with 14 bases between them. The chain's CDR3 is CASSFISSRHEQYF. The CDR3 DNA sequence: TGTGCCAGCAGCTTTATCTCCTCGCGTCACGAGCAGTACTTC.

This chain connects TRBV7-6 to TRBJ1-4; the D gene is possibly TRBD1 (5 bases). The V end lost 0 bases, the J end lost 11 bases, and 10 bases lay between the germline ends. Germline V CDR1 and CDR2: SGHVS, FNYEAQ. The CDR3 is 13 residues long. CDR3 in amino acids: CASSLAAGDKLFF. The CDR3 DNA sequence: TGTGCCAGCAGCTTAGCGGCGGGGGATAAACTGTTTTTT.

The CDR3 DNA follows: TGCGCCAGCAGCTTGTCAGGGATTGGCACAGATACGCAGTATTTT. Its translation: CASSLSGIGTDTQYF. V usage is TRBV5-1 and J usage is TRBJ2-3; D is possibly TRBD1 (5 bases). V dropped 1 base and J dropped 1 base, with 10 bases sitting between them. Per germline, CDR1 SGHRS and CDR2 YFSETQ. The CDR3 is 15 residues long. The variable domain in full, completed from reference TRBV5-1 and TRBJ2-3, reads KAGVTQTPRYLIKTRGQQVTLSCSPISGHRSVSWYQQTPGQGLQFLFEYFSETQRNKGNFPGRFSGRQFSNSRSEMNVSTLELGDSALYLCASSLSGIGTDTQYFGPGTRLTVL.

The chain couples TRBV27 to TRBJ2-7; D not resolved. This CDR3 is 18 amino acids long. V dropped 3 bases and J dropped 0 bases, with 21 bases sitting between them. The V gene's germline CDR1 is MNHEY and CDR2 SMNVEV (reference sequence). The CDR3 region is CASSLLLPPGRPSYEQYF. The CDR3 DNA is TGTGCCAGCAGTTTGCTCCTGCCGCCGGGCAGACCCTCCTACGAGCAGTACTTC.